The rows below give T cell receptor beta chains drawn from one sample of a study of T cells after posttransplantation cyclophosphamide. Produced via immunoSEQ multiplex PCR; TCRdb's table is partial and in-frame only. The table has a few thousand clones, approximately 89% seen once; the top ten hold 7%. The material sequenced was PBMCs, taken after allogeneic stem cell transplant with posttransplant cyclophosphamide. The receptors were gathered from a female patient aged 50 to 65 who received an allogeneic stem cell transplant from an unrelated donor, was CMV-positive, and had acute and chronic GVHD. Some T cells may trace back to the graft donor. CDR3s include the opening cysteine and the closing phenylalanine or tryptophan. D genes are given only for firm matches. Not all rows give a size; the values are once, few, many and, for expanded clones, a class.

v_gene: TRBV5-1; abundance: .; d_gene: TRBD2; j_gene: TRBJ2-2; CDR3nt: TGCGCCAGCAGCTTGACTAGCGGGGCCGGGGAGCTGTTTTTT; CDR3aa: CASSLTSGAGELFF
v_gene: TRBV2; abundance: .; d_gene: .; j_gene: TRBJ1-2; CDR3nt: TGTGCCAGCAGCCAGCAAGGGGGAAACTATGGCTACACCTTC; CDR3aa: CASSQQGGNYGYTF
v_gene: TRBV28; abundance: .; d_gene: .; j_gene: TRBJ2-7; CDR3nt: TGTGCCAGCAGTCCAACACAGGGTTCCTACGAGCAGTACTTC; CDR3aa: CASSPTQGSYEQYF
v_gene: TRBV18; abundance: .; d_gene: .; j_gene: TRBJ2-5; CDR3nt: TGTGCCAGCTCACCCAACCAAGAGACCCAGTACTTC; CDR3aa: CASSPNQETQYF
v_gene: TRBV5-4; abundance: .; d_gene: .; j_gene: TRBJ2-7; CDR3nt: TGTGCCAGCAGCTTAGCATCAAGAGTCGCCTACGAGCAGTACTTC; CDR3aa: CASSLASRVAYEQYF
v_gene: TRBV29-1; abundance: few; d_gene: TRBD2; j_gene: TRBJ2-1; CDR3nt: TGCAGCGTTGAGGGGCTAAGCGGGGGGGTGGGAGAGCAGTTCTTC; CDR3aa: CSVEGLSGGVGEQFF
v_gene: TRBV29-1; abundance: .; d_gene: .; j_gene: TRBJ2-3; CDR3nt: TGCAGCGCGGCGGACACGGCAGGGGATACGCAGTATTTT; CDR3aa: CSAADTAGDTQYF
v_gene: TRBV5-1; abundance: few; d_gene: TRBD2; j_gene: TRBJ2-1; CDR3nt: TGCGCCAGCAGCTTAACCAGCGGGGGGGCTATGAATGAGCAGTTCTTC; CDR3aa: CASSLTSGGAMNEQFF
v_gene: TRBV28; abundance: .; d_gene: .; j_gene: TRBJ2-3; CDR3nt: TGTGCCAGCAGTTTCCCTCTCAAGCATACTAGCACAGATACGCAGTATTTT; CDR3aa: CASSFPLKHTSTDTQYF
v_gene: TRBV6-5; abundance: few; d_gene: .; j_gene: TRBJ1-5; CDR3nt: TGTGCCAGCAGTTACTCAGGGGTGCCAAATCAGCCCCAGCATTTT; CDR3aa: CASSYSGVPNQPQHF
v_gene: TRBV19; abundance: .; d_gene: .; j_gene: TRBJ2-1; CDR3nt: TGTGCCAGTAGTATAGATCTTCCAGGGGATCTCAATGAGCAGTTCTTC; CDR3aa: CASSIDLPGDLNEQFF
v_gene: TRBV28; abundance: once; d_gene: .; j_gene: TRBJ2-3; CDR3nt: TGTGCCAGCAGTTTGCAGACAGATACGCAGTATTTT; CDR3aa: CASSLQTDTQYF
v_gene: TRBV4-2; abundance: .; d_gene: .; j_gene: TRBJ2-7; CDR3nt: TGTGCCAGCAGCCAAGACAGGGGATCCTACGAGCAGTACTTC; CDR3aa: CASSQDRGSYEQYF
v_gene: TRBV15; abundance: .; d_gene: TRBD1; j_gene: TRBJ2-7; CDR3nt: TGTGCCACCAGCACCTATACAGGGGGCTTCGAGCAGTACTTC; CDR3aa: CATSTYTGGFEQYF
v_gene: TRBV4-2; abundance: .; d_gene: .; j_gene: TRBJ2-3; CDR3nt: TGTGCCAGCAGCCGGGAGTACATAGAGGTTAATACGCAGTATTTT; CDR3aa: CASSREYIEVNTQYF
v_gene: TRBV6-6; abundance: once; d_gene: .; j_gene: TRBJ1-2; CDR3nt: TGTGCCAGCAGTTACTCGGGCCAGGGGTATAATGGCTACACCTTC; CDR3aa: CASSYSGQGYNGYTF
v_gene: TRBV6-6; abundance: .; d_gene: TRBD1; j_gene: TRBJ1-1; CDR3nt: TGTGCCAGCAGTTCCCAAGCCGGGACAGATAACACTGAAGCTTTCTTT; CDR3aa: CASSSQAGTDNTEAFF
v_gene: TRBV5-4; abundance: .; d_gene: TRBD1; j_gene: TRBJ2-5; CDR3nt: TGTGCCAGCAGCCCAACAGGGGGCGAGACCCAGTACTTC; CDR3aa: CASSPTGGETQYF
v_gene: TRBV7-6; abundance: .; d_gene: .; j_gene: TRBJ2-1; CDR3nt: TGTGCCAGCAGCTTAGTAGCGGGACAGACGAGCTCCTACAATGAGCAGTTCTTC; CDR3aa: CASSLVAGQTSSYNEQFF
v_gene: TRBV4-3; abundance: few; d_gene: TRBD1; j_gene: TRBJ2-7; CDR3nt: TGCGCCAGCAGCCCCCGGGACAGAGACTACGAGCAGTACTTC; CDR3aa: CASSPRDRDYEQYF
v_gene: TRBV7-2; abundance: .; d_gene: .; j_gene: TRBJ2-7; CDR3nt: TGTGCCAGCAGCCACATGGGCAGGGCGGCACTCTACGAGCAGTACTTC; CDR3aa: CASSHMGRAALYEQYF
v_gene: TRBV11-2; abundance: .; d_gene: TRBD2; j_gene: TRBJ2-1; CDR3nt: TGTGCCAGCAGCCCTAGCGGGGAATACAATGAGCAGTTCTTC; CDR3aa: CASSPSGEYNEQFF
v_gene: TRBV9; abundance: .; d_gene: TRBD2; j_gene: TRBJ2-2; CDR3nt: TGTGCCAGCAGCTTTAGCGGGAGGGCTGACACCGGGGAGCTGTTTTTT; CDR3aa: CASSFSGRADTGELFF
v_gene: TRBV9; abundance: .; d_gene: .; j_gene: TRBJ2-5; CDR3nt: TGTGCCAGCAGTCGAGGACTCCTAGGACTTCAAGAGACCCAGTACTTC; CDR3aa: CASSRGLLGLQETQYF
v_gene: TRBV28; abundance: .; d_gene: TRBD2; j_gene: TRBJ2-7; CDR3nt: TGTGCCAGCAGAGGTACGCGGGGGGCCTCGGAGCAGTACTTC; CDR3aa: CASRGTRGASEQYF
v_gene: TRBV30; abundance: .; d_gene: TRBD1; j_gene: TRBJ2-7; CDR3nt: TGTGCCTGGTGTTCCGGACAGGGCTACGAGCAGTACTTC; CDR3aa: CAWCSGQGYEQYF
v_gene: TRBV7-9; abundance: .; d_gene: .; j_gene: TRBJ2-4; CDR3nt: TGTGCCAGCAGCTTCCGGGACTCAAACATTCAGTACTTC; CDR3aa: CASSFRDSNIQYF
v_gene: TRBV7-2; abundance: .; d_gene: TRBD2; j_gene: TRBJ2-5; CDR3nt: TGTGCCAGCAGCTTAGGCGGGGGGGGCCAAGAGACCCAGTACTTC; CDR3aa: CASSLGGGGQETQYF
v_gene: TRBV7-9; abundance: .; d_gene: TRBD1; j_gene: TRBJ2-7; CDR3nt: TGTGCCAGCAGCCGAACGAGGACAGGTCCCTACGAGCAGTACTTC; CDR3aa: CASSRTRTGPYEQYF
v_gene: TRBV6-6; abundance: .; d_gene: TRBD2; j_gene: TRBJ2-7; CDR3nt: TGTGCCAGCAGCCAGGGCGGGGGACCCGGATACGAGCAGTACTTC; CDR3aa: CASSQGGGPGYEQYF
v_gene: TRBV27; abundance: .; d_gene: .; j_gene: TRBJ1-5; CDR3nt: TGTGCCAGCAGTTTGCGAGGGCAGCCCCAGCATTTT; CDR3aa: CASSLRGQPQHF
v_gene: TRBV28; abundance: .; d_gene: TRBD1; j_gene: TRBJ1-2; CDR3nt: TGTGCCAGCAGGGTTGGGACAGCAGGGGGCTATGGCTACACCTTC; CDR3aa: CASRVGTAGGYGYTF
v_gene: TRBV21-1; abundance: .; d_gene: .; j_gene: TRBJ1-1; CDR3nt: TGTGCCAGCAGCAAGGCCCCCTTGAACACTGAAGCTTTCTTT; CDR3aa: CASSKAPLNTEAFF
v_gene: TRBV4-1; abundance: .; d_gene: .; j_gene: TRBJ1-4; CDR3nt: TGCGCCAGCAGCCAAGATCGCAGTGAAAAACTGTTTTTT; CDR3aa: CASSQDRSEKLFF
v_gene: TRBV5-1; abundance: .; d_gene: .; j_gene: TRBJ2-6; CDR3nt: TGCGCCAGCAGCCCCCGATCCAGCTCTGGGGCCAACGTCCTGACTTTC; CDR3aa: CASSPRSSSGANVLTF
v_gene: TRBV5-1; abundance: .; d_gene: .; j_gene: TRBJ1-1; CDR3nt: TGCGCCAGCAGCCTATCCGGGACATCGAACACTGAAGCTTTCTTT; CDR3aa: CASSLSGTSNTEAFF
v_gene: TRBV6-5; abundance: few; d_gene: .; j_gene: TRBJ1-1; CDR3nt: TGTGCCAGCAGTTACTCGAGGCAGATGAACACTGAAGCTTTCTTT; CDR3aa: CASSYSRQMNTEAFF
v_gene: TRBV28; abundance: .; d_gene: .; j_gene: TRBJ2-6; CDR3nt: TGTGCCAGCATCCGCTCTGGGGCCAACGTCCTGACTTTC; CDR3aa: CASIRSGANVLTF
v_gene: TRBV9; abundance: .; d_gene: TRBD2; j_gene: TRBJ2-3; CDR3nt: TGTGCCAGCAGCGTAGGAGCGGGGGGGGAATTAGATACGCAGTATTTT; CDR3aa: CASSVGAGGELDTQYF
v_gene: TRBV2; abundance: few; d_gene: TRBD2; j_gene: TRBJ2-1; CDR3nt: TGTGCCAGCAGTGGAAGCGGGGCCTACAATGAGCAGTTCTTC; CDR3aa: CASSGSGAYNEQFF
v_gene: TRBV28; abundance: .; d_gene: .; j_gene: TRBJ1-6; CDR3nt: TGTGCCAGCAGGGGTGGAGAGGGAGTCTCTTCACCCCTCCACTTT; CDR3aa: CASRGGEGVSSPLHF
v_gene: TRBV5-3; abundance: large; d_gene: TRBD2; j_gene: TRBJ2-7; CDR3nt: TGTGCCAGAAGCATCCCCGGGACTAGCGGCTACGAGCAGTACTTC; CDR3aa: CARSIPGTSGYEQYF
v_gene: TRBV9; abundance: .; d_gene: .; j_gene: TRBJ1-4; CDR3nt: TGTGCCAGCAGCGCTAGCCCGGGCCCGGAAAAACTGTTTTTT; CDR3aa: CASSASPGPEKLFF
v_gene: TRBV9; abundance: .; d_gene: .; j_gene: TRBJ2-7; CDR3nt: TGTGCCAGCAGCGTATCAGGGGTCCTCTCCTACGAGCAGTACTTC; CDR3aa: CASSVSGVLSYEQYF